This is a list of T cell receptor beta chains from one sample in a study of cytomegalovirus exposure and HLA in healthy donors. Sequenced by immunoSEQ multiplex PCR; TCRdb stores in-frame clones only, minus some. The sample yields some 110,000 clones, approximately 80% seen once. Input material: PBMCs. These receptors all stem from a woman in her late teens or twenties in good health and CMV-seropositive. Each CDR3 is given with its conserved first and last residue. D genes are given only for firm matches. Clone size is given for some rows only: seen once, a few or many times, or a class if the clone is expanded.

TRBJ2-7,.,.,TRBV5-6,CASSFPQGGIEQYF,TGTGCCAGCAGCTTTCCCCAGGGCGGGATCGAGCAGTACTTC
TRBJ1-4,.,.,TRBV10-3,CAISGPPPGGSDSTNEKLFF,TGTGCCATCAGTGGGCCCCCTCCGGGAGGGAGCGACTCAACTAATGAAAAACTGTTTTTT
TRBJ1-1,TRBD1,.,TRBV7-6,CASRPGTGGLAFF,TGTGCCAGCAGACCCGGGACAGGGGGTTTAGCTTTCTTT
TRBJ2-3,TRBD2,once,TRBV18,CASSPPSGRGTQYF,TGTGCCAGCTCACCACCGAGCGGGAGAGGGACGCAGTATTTT
TRBJ1-1,.,few,TRBV10-3,CAISESLNTEAFF,TGTGCCATCAGTGAAAGCCTGAACACTGAAGCTTTCTTT
TRBJ2-7,.,.,TRBV5-1,CASSFTGSTAYEQYF,TGCGCCAGCAGCTTTACGGGTTCAACCGCCTACGAGCAGTACTTC
TRBJ2-5,.,.,TRBV30,CAWSVPGTARETQYF,TGTGCCTGGAGTGTCCCGGGAACAGCCAGGGAGACCCAGTACTTC
TRBJ2-1,TRBD2,once,TRBV7-7,CASSLSSGRNNEQFF,TGTGCTAGCAGCTTGTCTAGCGGGAGAAACAATGAGCAGTTCTTC
TRBJ2-7,.,.,TRBV6-6,CASSYSQARSYEQYF,TGTGCCAGCAGTTACTCGCAGGCCCGCTCCTACGAGCAGTACTTC
TRBJ1-3,.,once,TRBV5-1,CASSLDSLSGNTIYF,TGCGCCAGCAGCTTGGACAGTCTCTCTGGAAACACCATATATTTT
TRBJ1-2,TRBD1,.,TRBV5-1,CASSSGDRGVGYTF,TGCGCCAGCAGCTCCGGGGACAGGGGGGTAGGCTACACCTTC
TRBJ2-2,TRBD2,.,TRBV6-4,CASSQRGNTGELFF,TGTGCCAGCAGTCAGCGGGGGAACACCGGGGAGCTGTTTTTT
TRBJ2-2,.,.,TRBV7-3,CASSYFQATGELFF,TGTGCCAGCAGCTACTTCCAGGCTACCGGGGAGCTGTTTTTT
TRBJ2-7,TRBD2,.,TRBV4-1,CASSQTSGRDYEQYF,TGCGCCAGCAGCCAAACTAGCGGGAGGGACTACGAGCAGTACTTC
TRBJ1-2,.,.,TRBV15,CATSRDQGGYTF,TGTGCCACCAGCAGAGATCAGGGCGGCTACACCTTC
TRBJ1-5,TRBD1,few,TRBV19,CASLHRGEGQPQHF,TGTGCCAGCCTACACAGGGGTGAGGGTCAGCCCCAGCATTTT
TRBJ2-7,.,.,TRBV30,CAWNPQRGGNEQYF,TGTGCCTGGAACCCTCAACGGGGAGGAAACGAGCAGTACTTC